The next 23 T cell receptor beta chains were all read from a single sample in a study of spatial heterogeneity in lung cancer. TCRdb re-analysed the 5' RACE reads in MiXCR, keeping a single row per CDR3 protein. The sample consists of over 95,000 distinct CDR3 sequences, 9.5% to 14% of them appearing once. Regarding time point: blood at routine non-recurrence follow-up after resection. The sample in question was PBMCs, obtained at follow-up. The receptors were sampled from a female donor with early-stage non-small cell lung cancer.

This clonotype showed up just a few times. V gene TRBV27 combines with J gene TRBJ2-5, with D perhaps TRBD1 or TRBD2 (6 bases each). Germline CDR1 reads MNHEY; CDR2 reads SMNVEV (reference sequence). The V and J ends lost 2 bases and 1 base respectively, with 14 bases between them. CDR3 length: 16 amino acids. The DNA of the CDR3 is TGTGCCAGCAGTTTAATGGGGGGCCCTGGCCAAGAGACCCAGTACTTC. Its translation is CASSLMGGPGQETQYF.

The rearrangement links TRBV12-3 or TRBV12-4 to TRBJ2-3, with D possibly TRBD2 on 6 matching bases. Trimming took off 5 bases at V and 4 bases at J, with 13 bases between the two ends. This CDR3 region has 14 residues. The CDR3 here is CASSQTGSSDTQYF. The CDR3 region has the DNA TGTGCCAGCAGTCAGACCGGGAGCTCAGATACGCAGTATTTT.

This CDR3 reads CASSESGEPNQPQHF. The CDR3 region has the DNA TGTGCCAGCAGTGAGTCAGGGGAACCCAATCAGCCCCAGCATTTT. The rearrangement uses TRBV2 and TRBJ1-5; a weak D match, TRBD1 (6 bases). CDR3 length equals 15 residues. Per germline, CDR1 SNHLY and CDR2 FYNNEI. V lost 3 bases and J 3 bases, leaving 12 bases between the germline ends.

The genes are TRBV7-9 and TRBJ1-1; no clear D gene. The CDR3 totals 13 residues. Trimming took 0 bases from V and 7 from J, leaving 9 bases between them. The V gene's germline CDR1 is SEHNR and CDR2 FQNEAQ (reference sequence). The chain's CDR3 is CASSLAQNLEAFF. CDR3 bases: TGTGCCAGCAGCTTAGCCCAGAACCTTGAAGCTTTCTTT.

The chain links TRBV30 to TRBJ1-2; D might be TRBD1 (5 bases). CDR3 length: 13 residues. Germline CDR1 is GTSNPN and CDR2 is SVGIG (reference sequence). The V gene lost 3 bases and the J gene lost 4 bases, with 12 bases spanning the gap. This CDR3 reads CAWRYGTSYGYTF. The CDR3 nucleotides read TGTGCCTGGAGATACGGGACCTCCTATGGCTACACCTTC.

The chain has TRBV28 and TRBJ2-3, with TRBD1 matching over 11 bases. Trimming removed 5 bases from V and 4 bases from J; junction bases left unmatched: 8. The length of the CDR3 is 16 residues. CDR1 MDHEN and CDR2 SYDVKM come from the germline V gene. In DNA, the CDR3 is TGTGCCAGCAGTACTCTCGGACAGGGGGCCCCAGATACGCAGTATTTT. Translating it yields CASSTLGQGAPDTQYF.

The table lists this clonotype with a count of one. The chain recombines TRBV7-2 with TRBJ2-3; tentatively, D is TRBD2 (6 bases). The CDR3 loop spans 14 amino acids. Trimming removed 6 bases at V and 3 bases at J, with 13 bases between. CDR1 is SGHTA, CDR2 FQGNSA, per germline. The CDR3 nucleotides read TGTGCCAGCAGTTGGTACGGGAGAACAGATACGCAGTATTTT. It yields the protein CASSWYGRTDTQYF.

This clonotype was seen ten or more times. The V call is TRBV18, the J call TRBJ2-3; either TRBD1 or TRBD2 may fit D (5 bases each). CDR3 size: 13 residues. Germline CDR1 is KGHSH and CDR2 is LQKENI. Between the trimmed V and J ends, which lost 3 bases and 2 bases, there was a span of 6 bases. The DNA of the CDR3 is TGTGCCAGCTCACCGGGGACCACAGATACGCAGTATTTT. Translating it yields CASSPGTTDTQYF.

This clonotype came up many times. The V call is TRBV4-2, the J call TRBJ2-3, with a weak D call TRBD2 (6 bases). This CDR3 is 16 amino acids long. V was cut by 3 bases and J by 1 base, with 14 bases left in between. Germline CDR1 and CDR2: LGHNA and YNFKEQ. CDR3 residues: CASSHAGTGRTDTQYF. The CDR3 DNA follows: TGTGCCAGCAGCCATGCTGGGACTGGGCGCACAGATACGCAGTATTTT.

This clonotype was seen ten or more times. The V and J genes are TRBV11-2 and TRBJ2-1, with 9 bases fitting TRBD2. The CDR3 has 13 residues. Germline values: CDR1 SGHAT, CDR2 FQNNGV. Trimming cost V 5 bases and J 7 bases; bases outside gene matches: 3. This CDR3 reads CASSTGLANEQFF. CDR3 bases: TGTGCCAGCAGCACCGGACTAGCGAATGAGCAGTTCTTC.

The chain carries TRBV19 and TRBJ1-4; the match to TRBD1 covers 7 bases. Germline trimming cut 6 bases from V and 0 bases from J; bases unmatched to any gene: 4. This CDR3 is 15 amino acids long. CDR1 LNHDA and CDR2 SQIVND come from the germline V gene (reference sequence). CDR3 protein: CASSRQGATNEKLFF. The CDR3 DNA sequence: TGTGCCAGTAGCAGACAGGGTGCAACTAATGAAAAACTGTTTTTT.

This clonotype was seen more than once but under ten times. CDR3 nucleotide sequence: TGTGCCAGCAGTTTCCTATCCATTAACACGGGGCCTAATGAAAAACTGTTTTTT. Its translation is CASSFLSINTGPNEKLFF. The chain couples TRBV12-3 or TRBV12-4 to TRBJ1-4; possibly TRBD1 for D (5 bases). The CDR3 loop spans 18 amino acids. With 3 bases removed from V and 3 bases from J, the gap between germline ends came to 20 bases.

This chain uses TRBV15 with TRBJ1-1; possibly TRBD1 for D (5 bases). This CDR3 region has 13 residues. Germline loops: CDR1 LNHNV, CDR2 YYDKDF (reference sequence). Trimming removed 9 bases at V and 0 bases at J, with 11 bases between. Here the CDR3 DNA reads TGTGCCACGACCTCGGACATGAACACTGAAGCTTTCTTT. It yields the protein CATTSDMNTEAFF. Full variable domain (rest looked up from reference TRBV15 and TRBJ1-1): DAMVIQNPRYQVTQFGKPVTLSCSQTLNHNVMYWYQQKSSQAPKLLFHYYDKDFNNEADTPDNFQSRRPNTSFCFLDIRSPGLGDTAMYLCATTSDMNTEAFFGQGTRLTVV.

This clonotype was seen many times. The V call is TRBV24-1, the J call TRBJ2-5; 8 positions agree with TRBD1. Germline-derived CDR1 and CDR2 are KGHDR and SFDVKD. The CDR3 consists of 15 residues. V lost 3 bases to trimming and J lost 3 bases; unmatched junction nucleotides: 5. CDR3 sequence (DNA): TGTGCCACCAGTGATCCCAGGACAGGGAAAGAGACCCAGTACTTC. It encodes CATSDPRTGKETQYF.

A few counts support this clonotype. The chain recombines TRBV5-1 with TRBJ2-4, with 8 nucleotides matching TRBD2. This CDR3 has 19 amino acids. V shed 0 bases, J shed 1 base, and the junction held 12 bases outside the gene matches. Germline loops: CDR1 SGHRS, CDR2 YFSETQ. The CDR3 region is CASSLVGSGGRTAKNIQYF. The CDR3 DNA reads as TGCGCCAGCAGCTTGGTTGGATCCGGCGGGAGGACGGCCAAAAACATTCAGTACTTC.

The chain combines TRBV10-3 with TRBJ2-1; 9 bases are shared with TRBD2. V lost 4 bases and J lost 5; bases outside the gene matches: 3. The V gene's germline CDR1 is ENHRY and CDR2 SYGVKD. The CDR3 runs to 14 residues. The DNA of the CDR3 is TGTGCCATCAGTGGGCGGGAGGGCAACAATGAGCAGTTCTTC. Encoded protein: CAISGREGNNEQFF.

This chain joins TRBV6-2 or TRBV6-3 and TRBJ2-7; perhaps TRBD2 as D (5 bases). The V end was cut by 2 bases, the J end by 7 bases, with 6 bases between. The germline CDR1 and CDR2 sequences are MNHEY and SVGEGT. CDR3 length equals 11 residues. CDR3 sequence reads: CASSYEREQYF. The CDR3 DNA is TGTGCCAGCAGTTACGAGCGGGAGCAGTACTTC.

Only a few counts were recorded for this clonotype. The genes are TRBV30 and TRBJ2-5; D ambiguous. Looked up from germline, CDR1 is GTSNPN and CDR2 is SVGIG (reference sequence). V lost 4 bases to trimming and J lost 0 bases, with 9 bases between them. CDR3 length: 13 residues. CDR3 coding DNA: TGTGCCTGGAACCCCGACAACCAAGAGACCCAGTACTTC. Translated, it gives CAWNPDNQETQYF.

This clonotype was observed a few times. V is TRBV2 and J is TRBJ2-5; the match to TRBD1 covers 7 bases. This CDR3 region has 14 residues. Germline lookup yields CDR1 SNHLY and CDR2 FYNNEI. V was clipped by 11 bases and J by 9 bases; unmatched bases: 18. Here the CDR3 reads CAGRPRTGFTSQYF. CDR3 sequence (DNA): TGTGCCGGTAGACCGAGGACAGGCTTTACGTCCCAGTACTTC.

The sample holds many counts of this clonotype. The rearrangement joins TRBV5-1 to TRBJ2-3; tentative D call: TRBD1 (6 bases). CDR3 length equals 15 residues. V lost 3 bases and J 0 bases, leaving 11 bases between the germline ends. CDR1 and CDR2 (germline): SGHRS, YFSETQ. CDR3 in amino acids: CASSWQGPSTDTQYF. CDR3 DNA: TGCGCCAGCAGCTGGCAGGGGCCTAGCACAGATACGCAGTATTTT.

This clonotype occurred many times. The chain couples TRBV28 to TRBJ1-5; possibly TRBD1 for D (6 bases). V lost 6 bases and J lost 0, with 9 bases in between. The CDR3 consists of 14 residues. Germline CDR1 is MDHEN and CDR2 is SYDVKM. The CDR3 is CASSPGDSNQPQHF. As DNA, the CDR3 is TGTGCCAGCAGCCCAGGGGATAGCAATCAGCCCCAGCATTTT.

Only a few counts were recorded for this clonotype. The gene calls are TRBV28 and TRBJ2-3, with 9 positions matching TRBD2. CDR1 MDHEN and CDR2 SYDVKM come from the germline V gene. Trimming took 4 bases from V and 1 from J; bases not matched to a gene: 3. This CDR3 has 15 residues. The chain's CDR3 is CASSSPSGGTDTQYF. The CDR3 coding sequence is TGTGCCAGCAGTTCACCTAGCGGGGGCACAGATACGCAGTATTTT.

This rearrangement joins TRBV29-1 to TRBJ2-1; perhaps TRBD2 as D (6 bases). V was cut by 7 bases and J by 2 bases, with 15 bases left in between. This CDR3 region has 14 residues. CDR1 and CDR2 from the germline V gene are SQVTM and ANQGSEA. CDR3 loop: CSAAGEVAYNEQFF. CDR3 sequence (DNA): TGCAGCGCAGCCGGGGAGGTCGCCTACAATGAGCAGTTCTTC.